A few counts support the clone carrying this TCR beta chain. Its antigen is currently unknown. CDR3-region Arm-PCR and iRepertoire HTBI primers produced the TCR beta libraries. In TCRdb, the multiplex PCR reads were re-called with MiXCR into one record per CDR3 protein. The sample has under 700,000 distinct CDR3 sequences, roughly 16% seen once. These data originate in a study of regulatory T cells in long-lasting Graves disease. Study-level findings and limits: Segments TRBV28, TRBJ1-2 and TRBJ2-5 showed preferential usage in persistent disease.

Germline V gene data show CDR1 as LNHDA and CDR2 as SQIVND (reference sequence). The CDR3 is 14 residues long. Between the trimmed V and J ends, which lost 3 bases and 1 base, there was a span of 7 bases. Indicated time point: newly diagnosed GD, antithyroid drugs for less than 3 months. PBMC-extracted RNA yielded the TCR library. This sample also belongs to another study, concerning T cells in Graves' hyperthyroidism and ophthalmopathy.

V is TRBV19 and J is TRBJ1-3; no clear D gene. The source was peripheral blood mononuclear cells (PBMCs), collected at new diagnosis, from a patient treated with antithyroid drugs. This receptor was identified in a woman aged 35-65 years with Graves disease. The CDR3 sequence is CASSILGSGNTIYF. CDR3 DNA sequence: TGTGCCAGTAGTATTTTGGGATCTGGAAACACCATATATTTT.